This T cell receptor beta chain derives from a study of cytomegalovirus exposure and HLA in healthy donors (dated by TCRdb to about 2017). For the study in its entirety: The roughly 700 repertoires of the first cohort and the 120 or so validation repertoires were produced on the same platform, according to a later analysis. A separate validation cohort of some 130 different subjects was used in addition to the roughly 700-subject first cohort. The study aimed to test whether cataloging public T cell receptors could reveal signatures of past pathogen exposure. The study combined high-throughput TCR immunosequencing, statistical association of individual TCRs with disease status, and machine learning to predict cytomegalovirus infection status. The paper as a whole reports these results and caveats: While some public TCRs were present in many individuals, most TCR sequences turned up only very rarely across donors. In vitro tests confirmed that a few of the cytomegalovirus-associated TCR beta chains recognize cytomegalovirus antigens. It was suggested by the authors that the approach could potentially be generalized to other disease states and immunological phenotypes. The classifier was reported to diagnose cytomegalovirus status with high specificity and sensitivity in both the original and validation cohorts. A later analysis found that TCRs clustered in the first cohort also tended to co-occur in the 130 or so validation repertoires, with 94% of cluster scores above 0. A later analysis lacked HLA typing for the validation cohort, so it scored co-occurrence in that cohort across all 120 or so repertoires. The study listed 150 to 200 TCR beta chains as associated with cytomegalovirus.

The donors belonged to the validation cohort of around 130 subjects, which was separate from the approximately 660-subject first cohort. The library was made by the immunoSEQ multiplex PCR assay. Per the authors' processing: A statistical classification framework was built to diagnose cytomegalovirus status from the catalog of TCR beta chain sequences. Entries here come from immuneACCESS through TCRdb and include only in-frame sequences with V and J called. Some clones fail to appear in such tables; in the studies checked, an unresolved V gene covers under half of the shortfall, and the cause of the remainder is unknown. V and J calls and clone size are copied from that table; D and trimming were computed from the DNA. The sample profile shows fewer than 120,000 clones; about 92% of them were found once. The top ten constitute 1.9% of the sample. About this clone: There is no known antigen for this receptor. Base qualities are not recorded, but no much larger clone differs from it by a single base.

The TCR originated in a young woman in good health and CMV-seronegative. Sequenced material: PBMCs.

Here is the DNA: TGTGCCAGCAGCTTAGGTCGGGGTGCGGGGTACAATGAGCAGTTCTTC. This sequence encodes CASSLGRGAGYNEQFF. The chain links TRBV7-9 with TRBJ2-1; the D gene is possibly TRBD2, with 6 bases matching. Trimming at the junction amounts to 1 base on V and 4 bases on J, and the germline ends lie 14 bases apart. The CDR3 covers 16 residues, taking in both the cysteine and the phenylalanine. The retained sequence is limited to the CDR3, 48 bases, with the frame set at the first base. Looking up the germline V gene (reference sequence) yields CDR1 SEHNR and CDR2 FQNEAQ.